This T cell receptor (beta chain) came from a study of shared clonotypes between healthy human individuals. The study's findings and limits: Tissue TCR repertoires likely differ from these blood-only repertoires. Shared clonotypes: about 4.6% naive CD4, around 3.5% naive CD8, around 2.2% memory CD4, 0.4% to 0.45% memory CD8. Incompleteness in sorted-subset sequencing, despite large depth, was shown by rarefaction.

The table came from immunoSEQ multiplex PCR; TCRdb's copy has only in-frame clones and leaves some out. In the table there are millions of clones, over 85% of which are singletons. As regards this clone: Its target is unknown.

CDR1 MNHEY and CDR2 SVGAGI come from the germline V gene. Trimming took 11 bases from V and 4 from J; bases not matched to a gene: 7. This CDR3 is built from 13 residues. The clonotype comes from a man aged 18 to 30 in good health. Sequenced: naive CD4+ T cells sorted from blood. Subset reported: CD45RA+ positively selected. The chain is built from TRBV6-5 and TRBJ2-2; TRBD2 matches at 7 bases. In DNA form, the CDR3 reads TGTGCCTCTGGGACTACCTCCACCGGGGAGCTGTTTTTT. It is translated as CASGTTSTGELFF.